These 19 T cell receptor beta chains share one sample of origin, sequenced in a study of cytomegalovirus exposure and HLA in healthy donors. TCRdb's copy holds only in-frame clones and misses some; the assay was immunoSEQ multiplex PCR. The data show about 120,000 clones, 88% seen once. Input material: PBMCs. Receptors originate from a woman aged 18-35 years in good health and CMV-seropositive.

V is TRBV9 and J is TRBJ2-1; D possibly corresponds to TRBD2 (5 bases). Per the germline V gene, CDR1 is SGDLS and CDR2 is YYNGEE. CDR3 length: 17 residues. V lost 0 bases, J lost 3 bases, and 16 bases lay in between. The DNA for the CDR3 is TGTGCCAGCAGCGTAGATTGGGGAGAGGTCTTCTACAATGAGCAGTTCTTC. Translated: CASSVDWGEVFYNEQFF.

The V call is TRBV25-1, the J call TRBJ1-2, with unresolved D. The ends were cut back, 4 bases at V and 4 bases at J, with 19 bases in the middle. CDR3 size: 16 residues. Germline-derived CDR1 and CDR2 are MGHDK and SYGVNS. The chain's CDR3 is CASSGLMTRSLYGYTF. CDR3 coding DNA: TGTGCCAGCAGTGGTCTCATGACGAGGTCGCTCTATGGCTACACCTTC.

Remarks on this clone: Other DNA sequences from this sample encode an identical CDR3 as well. The chain is built from TRBV2 and TRBJ2-3; TRBD1 matches at 7 bases. This CDR3 comprises 13 residues. Per germline, CDR1 SNHLY and CDR2 FYNNEI. The V and J ends lost 4 bases and 4 bases, in that order; junction bases with no gene match: 2. CDR3 residues: CASSGQGADTQYF. CDR3 in DNA: TGTGCCAGCAGTGGACAGGGTGCAGATACGCAGTATTTT. The whole variable domain, filled in from reference TRBV2 and TRBJ2-3, reads EPEVTQTPSHQVTQMGQEVILRCVPISNHLYFYWYRQILGQKVEFLVSFYNNEISEKSEIFDDQFSVERPDGSNFTLKIRSTKLEDSAMYFCASSGQGADTQYFGPGTRLTVL.

The chain employs TRBV27 and TRBJ2-1; D possibly corresponds to TRBD1 (5 bases). Germline assignment: CDR1 MNHEY and CDR2 SMNVEV (reference sequence). V was shortened by 6 bases and J by 10 bases, with 16 bases between the two germline ends. This CDR3 contains 13 residues. This CDR3 reads CASRWQGGEEQFF. In DNA form, the CDR3 reads TGTGCCAGCAGATGGCAGGGCGGCGAGGAGCAGTTCTTC.

The chain carries TRBV4-1 and TRBJ2-7; 9 positions agree with TRBD2. Germline lookup yields CDR1 MGHRA and CDR2 YSYEKL. The length of the CDR3 is 15 residues. V shed 0 bases and J 6 bases; nucleotides not matched to a gene: 6. The CDR3 is CASSQDGGGGSEQYF. The DNA for the CDR3 is TGCGCCAGCAGCCAAGATGGCGGGGGGGGAAGCGAGCAGTACTTC.

This rearrangement joins TRBV6-5 to TRBJ1-1; TRBD1 might be the D (5 bases). The CDR3 totals 16 residues. The germline V gene has CDR1 MNHEY and CDR2 SVGAGI. V lost 2 bases and J 6 bases, leaving 19 bases between the germline ends. For the CDR3, the DNA is TGTGCCAGCAGTTACGTGGGGGTAGGGAGGGTTGCTGAAGCTTTCTTT. It codes for CASSYVGVGRVAEAFF.

With regard to this clone: Other DNA sequences of this sample code for an identical CDR3. The genes are TRBV7-9 and TRBJ1-1, with 7 bases aligning to TRBD1. Trimming took 2 bases from V and 1 from J; bases not matched to a gene: 1. The CDR3 consists of 14 residues. Germline loops: CDR1 SEHNR, CDR2 FQNEAQ (reference sequence). The CDR3 DNA reads TGTGCCAGCAGCTTAAGACAGGGGAACACTGAAGCTTTCTTT. It yields the protein CASSLRQGNTEAFF.

The chain uses TRBV5-1 and TRBJ1-3, with D hard to call. V was pared by 5 bases and J by 2 bases, with 11 bases between. Germline V gene lookup returns CDR1 SGHRS and CDR2 YFSETQ. CDR3 length: 14 residues. This CDR3 is CASRESGPGNTIYF. In nucleotides, the CDR3 is TGCGCCAGCAGGGAGAGCGGACCTGGAAACACCATATATTTT. Full variable domain (outside the CDR3, taken from reference TRBV5-1 and TRBJ1-3): KAGVTQTPRYLIKTRGQQVTLSCSPISGHRSVSWYQQTPGQGLQFLFEYFSETQRNKGNFPGRFSGRQFSNSRSEMNVSTLELGDSALYLCASRESGPGNTIYFGEGSWLTVV.

The chain carries TRBV27 and TRBJ1-3, with D maybe TRBD1 (5 bases). Per germline, CDR1 MNHEY and CDR2 SMNVEV (reference sequence). This CDR3 is built from 13 residues. The V gene lost 6 bases and the J gene lost 3 bases, with 9 bases spanning the gap. The CDR3, as DNA: TGTGCCAGCAGGGGGGGGAATGGAAACACCATATATTTT. It is translated as CASRGGNGNTIYF.

The gene calls are TRBV7-9 and TRBJ1-1, with D perhaps TRBD1 (5 bases). Germline loops: CDR1 SEHNR, CDR2 FQNEAQ (reference sequence). The CDR3 is 17 amino acids. Trimming shortened V by 5 bases and J by 0 bases, and 19 bases separated the two germline ends. CDR3 protein: CASSHPGEGLVNTEAFF. The CDR3 region has the DNA TGTGCCAGCAGCCACCCGGGGGAGGGACTGGTGAACACTGAAGCTTTCTTT.

This clone ranks as medium-sized. V gene TRBV19 combines with J gene TRBJ1-4, with 7 bases lining up with TRBD1. The CDR3 runs 14 residues. The V and J ends lost 3 bases and 9 bases, in that order; junction bases with no gene match: 7. Germline V gives CDR1 LNHDA, CDR2 SQIVND (reference sequence). The CDR3 DNA reads as TGTGCCAGTAGTATCAGGGGGATTAGTCAAAAACTGTTTTTT. Translating it yields CASSIRGISQKLFF.

The chain has TRBV7-9 and TRBJ2-3, with 7 bases matching TRBD2. The V segment lost 8 bases and the J segment 4 bases; nucleotides outside the gene matches: 6. This CDR3 region has 13 residues. Per germline, CDR1 SEHNR and CDR2 FQNEAQ (reference sequence). The CDR3, as DNA: TGTGCCAGCGGACTAGAAAGGGCAGATACGCAGTATTTT. Amino acid sequence: CASGLERADTQYF.

The chain is built from TRBV2 and TRBJ2-3; D gene ambiguous. The germline V and J ends were trimmed by 8 bases and 7 bases, with 10 bases remaining between them. CDR1 SNHLY and CDR2 FYNNEI come from the germline V gene. This CDR3 spans 11 amino acids. CDR3 sequence: CASLSLHTQYF. CDR3 bases: TGTGCCAGCCTTTCCCTACATACGCAGTATTTT.

V is TRBV2 and J is TRBJ2-3, with 8 positions matching TRBD2. The CDR3 has 15 residues. Per germline, CDR1 SNHLY and CDR2 FYNNEI. The V gene end was trimmed by 0 bases and the J gene end by 4 bases; junction bases not matched to a gene: 3. The CDR3 here is CASSEAGTSADTQYF. DNA for the CDR3: TGTGCCAGCAGTGAAGCCGGGACTAGTGCAGATACGCAGTATTTT.

The chain combines TRBV7-9 with TRBJ2-1; 11 nucleotides line up with TRBD2. Germline V gives CDR1 SEHNR, CDR2 FQNEAQ (reference sequence). CDR3 length: 15 residues. Trimming at V came to 1 base and at J to 6 bases, leaving 2 bases not matched to a gene. The CDR3 DNA is TGTGCCAGCAGCTTAGTAGCGGGGGGGAGCAATGAGCAGTTCTTC. This codes for CASSLVAGGSNEQFF.

The V call is TRBV5-6, the J call TRBJ2-1; 7 nucleotides align to TRBD1. The CDR3 is 16 residues long. In germline, CDR1 is SGHDT, CDR2 YYEEEE. The V gene end was trimmed by 2 bases and the J gene end by 2 bases; junction bases not matched to a gene: 7. Here the CDR3 DNA reads TGTGCCAGCAGCTTAGGGCTCGGGACAGCCTACAATGAGCAGTTCTTC. Protein product: CASSLGLGTAYNEQFF. The whole variable domain, filled in from reference TRBV5-6 and TRBJ2-1, reads DAGVTQSPTHLIKTRGQQVTLRCSPKSGHDTVSWYQQALGQGPQFIFQYYEEEERQRGNFPDRFSGHQFPNYSSELNVNALLLGDSALYLCASSLGLGTAYNEQFFGPGTRLTVL.

The chain recombines TRBV11-3 with TRBJ2-1, with TRBD2 matching 10 bases. Germline V gene sequence: CDR1 SGHNT, CDR2 YENEEA. This CDR3 has 15 amino acids. The junction had 7 bases not matched to a gene; V was cut back by 6 bases and J by 5 bases. The CDR3 nucleotides read TGTGCCAGCAGTCTTGGACTAGCGGAAAACAATGAGCAGTTCTTC. Its translation: CASSLGLAENNEQFF.

This clone was detected only once. The CDR3 nucleotides are TGTGCCAGCAGTGACGGCGGGGCGCAGTTCTTC. This sequence encodes CASSDGGAQFF. The V gene is TRBV6-4, the J gene TRBJ2-1; D might be TRBD2 (6 bases). The CDR3 has 11 amino acids. Trimming took 2 bases from V and 12 from J, leaving 8 bases between them. Germline CDR1 is MRHNA and CDR2 is SNTAGT.

The chain links TRBV2 to TRBJ1-1; a possible D gene is TRBD1 (6 bases). Germline assignment: CDR1 SNHLY and CDR2 FYNNEI. Between the trimmed V and J ends, which lost 6 bases and 2 bases, there was a span of 16 bases. This CDR3 is 15 amino acids long. CDR3 coding DNA: TGTGCCAGCAGGGGGGAACAGGGCGCAAACACTGAAGCTTTCTTT. Its protein product is CASRGEQGANTEAFF.